These 27 T cell receptor beta chains came from one sample sequenced in a study of blood T cell repertoires in COVID-19. Sequencing was performed with immunoSEQ multiplex PCR; in TCRdb, only in-frame clones are kept and a portion is missing. The data show around 170,000 clones, roughly nine tenths seen once. The sequencing sample was made of peripheral blood. The receptors derive from a woman in her 70s with acute or convalescent COVID-19.

The chain carries TRBV9 and TRBJ1-6; no firm D call. From germline, CDR1 is SGDLS and CDR2 YYNGEE. CDR3 length: 13 residues. Between the trimmed V and J ends, which lost 0 bases and 6 bases, there was a span of 4 bases. The CDR3 here is CASSVVANSPLHF. The DNA for the CDR3 is TGTGCCAGCAGCGTAGTGGCTAATTCACCCCTCCACTTT.

The chain couples TRBV19 to TRBJ2-3; D perhaps matches TRBD1 (6 bases). CDR1 is LNHDA, CDR2 SQIVND, per germline (reference sequence). This CDR3 contains 13 residues. V was shortened by 10 bases and J by 2 bases, with 13 bases between the two germline ends. CDR3 coding DNA: TGTGCCACTCGGTCAGGGGCCACAGATACGCAGTATTTT. It yields the protein CATRSGATDTQYF. The full variable domain, its missing parts supplied by reference TRBV19 and TRBJ2-3, is DGGITQSPKYLFRKEGQNVTLSCEQNLNHDAMYWYRQDPGQGLRLIYYSQIVNDFQKGDIAEGYSVSREKKESFPLTVTSAQKNPTAFYLCATRSGATDTQYFGPGTRLTVL.

This clone was recorded only once. This rearrangement joins TRBV6-6 to TRBJ2-3; TRBD1 matches 8 bases. The CDR3 sequence is 16 residues long. Germline-derived CDR1 and CDR2 are MNHNY and SVGAGI (reference sequence). The V and J ends lost 6 bases and 2 bases, in that order; junction bases with no gene match: 10. Here the CDR3 reads CASRRTGTGPTDTQYF. The CDR3, as DNA: TGTGCCAGCAGACGCACCGGGACAGGACCCACAGATACGCAGTATTTT.

This chain uses TRBV4-2 with TRBJ1-1, with TRBD1 matching over 7 bases. Trimming cost V 0 bases and J 10 bases; bases outside gene matches: 5. Germline V lookup: CDR1 LGHNA, CDR2 YNFKEQ. The CDR3 covers 13 residues. The DNA of the CDR3 is TGTGCCAGCAGCCAAGAAAGGGGGCTCGGAGCTTTCTTT. Protein sequence: CASSQERGLGAFF.

This clone occurred once. The chain uses TRBV28 and TRBJ1-5; D gene ambiguous. V was trimmed by 5 bases and J by 0 bases, leaving 17 bases between them. This CDR3 contains 17 residues. Germline-derived CDR1 and CDR2 are MDHEN and SYDVKM. CDR3 bases: TGTGCCAGCAGTAACGGTGTGATCCAATATAGCAATCAGCCCCAGCATTTT. Translation: CASSNGVIQYSNQPQHF. The complete variable domain, with remaining parts taken from reference TRBV28 and TRBJ1-5, reads DVKVTQSSRYLVKRTGEKVFLECVQDMDHENMFWYRQDPGLGLRLIYFSYDVKMKEKGDIPEGYSVSREKKERFSLILESASTNQTSMYLCASSNGVIQYSNQPQHFGDGTRLSIL.

This clone has just one count. This chain uses TRBV6-5 with TRBJ2-1; no definite D call. V shed 8 bases and J shed 6 bases, with 11 bases lying between them. Germline loops: CDR1 MNHEY, CDR2 SVGAGI. CDR3 length: 12 amino acids. The CDR3 spells CASSETRNEQFF. The CDR3 DNA follows: TGTGCCAGCTCCGAAACTCGCAATGAGCAGTTCTTC.

The genes are TRBV3-1 (or the pseudogene TRBV3-2) and TRBJ1-1, with TRBD1 identical over 7 bases. The CDR3 is 16 amino acids. CDR1 and CDR2 from the germline V gene are LGHDT and YNNKEL (reference sequence). V shed 5 bases, J shed 1 base, and the junction held 10 bases outside the gene matches. The DNA of the CDR3 is TGTGCCAGCAGCTACGGGACCACAGGGGCGAACACTGAAGCTTTCTTT. Residues: CASSYGTTGANTEAFF.

The V gene is TRBV30, the J gene TRBJ1-3; TRBD1 matches 7 bases. The CDR3 length is 14 residues. V was clipped by 4 bases and J by 2 bases; unmatched bases: 5. Germline lookup yields CDR1 GTSNPN and CDR2 SVGIG (reference sequence). This chain's CDR3 is CAWTTGFAGNTIYF. CDR3 DNA sequence: TGTGCCTGGACGACAGGGTTCGCTGGAAACACCATATATTTT.

The chain links TRBV19 to TRBJ2-1; D not certain. The CDR3 spans 14 residues. From germline, CDR1 is LNHDA and CDR2 SQIVND (reference sequence). The V end was cut by 6 bases, the J end by 0 bases, with 9 bases between. The CDR3 region is CASSRMSSYNEQFF. CDR3 in DNA: TGTGCCAGTAGCCGTATGAGCTCCTACAATGAGCAGTTCTTC.

The J gene is TRBJ1-1, the V gene TRBV7-9; D possibly corresponds to TRBD1 (5 bases). The CDR3 consists of 14 residues. Germline CDR1 and CDR2: SEHNR and FQNEAQ (reference sequence). The ends were cut back, 2 bases at V and 4 bases at J, with 11 bases in the middle. CDR3 loop: CASSLSTRATEAFF. The CDR3 coding sequence is TGTGCCAGCAGCTTAAGTACCAGGGCCACTGAAGCTTTCTTT.

This clone has just one count. This chain links TRBV5-1 with TRBJ2-1; 8 nucleotides match TRBD1. J gave up 6 bases and V 5 bases, and 7 bases lay outside the gene matches. Germline assignment: CDR1 SGHRS and CDR2 YFSETQ. The CDR3 covers 14 residues. The CDR3 here is CASRDRGIVNEQFF. The CDR3 DNA follows: TGCGCCAGCAGAGACAGGGGAATCGTCAATGAGCAGTTCTTC.

The chain links TRBV7-3 to TRBJ2-3; no clear D. V lost 2 bases and J 4 bases, leaving 7 bases between the germline ends. This CDR3 comprises 13 residues. Germline CDR1 is SGHTA and CDR2 is FQGTGA. CDR3 protein: CASSLFQADTQYF. DNA for the CDR3: TGTGCCAGCAGCTTATTTCAGGCAGATACGCAGTATTTT.

The V and J genes are TRBV7-3 and TRBJ2-5; D unresolved. This CDR3 spans 13 amino acids. CDR1 is SGHTA and CDR2 is FQGTGA in the germline V gene. V was shortened by 0 bases and J by 1 base, with 3 bases between the two germline ends. CDR3 in amino acids: CASSLTLQETQYF. CDR3 in DNA: TGTGCCAGCAGCTTAACCCTCCAAGAGACCCAGTACTTC.

The chain joins TRBV7-8 to TRBJ1-1; D may be TRBD1 (5 bases). CDR1 and CDR2 from the germline V gene are SGHVS and FQNEAQ. V was clipped by 0 bases and J by 1 base, with 15 bases between them. CDR3 length: 17 residues. The CDR3 is CASSLARGSMENTEAFF. In DNA form, the CDR3 reads TGTGCCAGCAGCTTAGCGCGGGGGAGCATGGAGAACACTGAAGCTTTCTTT.

This chain links TRBV7-9 with TRBJ2-5, with TRBD1 matching over 8 bases. The CDR3 runs 18 residues. The J segment lost 4 bases and the V segment lost 5 bases, leaving 18 bases of the junction unmatched. Germline assignment: CDR1 SEHNR and CDR2 FQNEAQ (reference sequence). The CDR3 bases are TGTGCCAGCAGCCATTCGACAGGGGTGAGGGAAGCGGGAGAGACCCAGTACTTC. Amino acids: CASSHSTGVREAGETQYF.

The J gene is TRBJ1-1, the V gene TRBV12-3 or TRBV12-4; no definite D call. CDR3 length equals 13 residues. Trimming took off 3 bases at V and 4 bases at J, with 9 bases between the two ends. The CDR3 DNA is TGTGCCAGCAGTTTTTCACGGAGCACTGAAGCTTTCTTT. This translates into CASSFSRSTEAFF.

The rearrangement links TRBV4-3 to TRBJ1-1; D is undetermined. This CDR3 is built from 13 residues. V gave up 4 bases and J gave up 6 bases, with 12 bases separating them. CDR1 is LGHNA, CDR2 YSLEER, per germline. Here the CDR3 reads CASSPRPGAEAFF. The DNA for the CDR3 is TGCGCCAGCAGCCCACGTCCCGGGGCTGAAGCTTTCTTT.

This sequence joins TRBV12-3 or TRBV12-4 and TRBJ1-2; perhaps TRBD1 as D (6 bases). V lost 2 bases and J lost 8, with 12 bases in between. This CDR3 has 13 residues. CDR3 sequence (DNA): TGTGCCAGCAGTTTAATGGGGGCTCGAGGCTACACCTTC. Protein sequence: CASSLMGARGYTF.

V usage is TRBV18 and J usage is TRBJ2-7; 9 bases match TRBD1. CDR1 KGHSH and CDR2 LQKENI come from the germline V gene. After removal of 3 bases from V and 6 bases from J, the junction contained 6 bases not matched to a gene. The CDR3 runs 14 residues. The CDR3 here is CASSPTPQGAEQYF. The DNA of the CDR3 is TGTGCCAGCTCACCCACACCACAGGGGGCCGAGCAGTACTTC. Full variable domain (remainder filled in from reference TRBV18 and TRBJ2-7): NAGVMQNPRHLVRRRGQEARLRCSPMKGHSHVYWYRQLPEEGLKFMVYLQKENIIDESGMPKERFSAEFPKEGPSILRIQQVVRGDSAAYFCASSPTPQGAEQYFGPGTRLTVT.

The CDR3 loop reads CASSDRGSQPQHF. In DNA form, the CDR3 reads TGTGCCAGCAGTGACAGGGGGTCTCAGCCCCAGCATTTT. The chain joins TRBV6-2 or TRBV6-3 to TRBJ1-5; 9 positions match TRBD1. The CDR3 is made up of 13 amino acids. CDR1 is MNHEY, CDR2 SVGEGT, per germline. Trimming removed 5 bases from V and 6 bases from J; junction bases left unmatched: 2.

The chain has TRBV5-1 and TRBJ2-3, with D unresolved. Trimming cost V 3 bases and J 0 bases, with 8 bases left between them. The CDR3 spans 14 residues. Germline V gene sequence: CDR1 SGHRS, CDR2 YFSETQ. CDR3 sequence (DNA): TGCGCCAGCAGCTCGGAGCCTAGCACAGATACGCAGTATTTT. It translates to CASSSEPSTDTQYF.

This chain connects TRBV7-9 to TRBJ1-2; possibly TRBD1 for D (5 bases). Trimming removed 0 bases from V and 4 bases from J, with 12 bases in between. CDR3 length: 15 residues. Looked up from germline, CDR1 is SEHNR and CDR2 is FQNEAQ (reference sequence). CDR3 DNA sequence: TGTGCCAGCAGCTTAGCGGGAGGGGTTGGCTATGGCTACACCTTC. It codes for CASSLAGGVGYGYTF.

The genes are TRBV28 and TRBJ1-2; 10 nucleotides match TRBD1. V dropped 5 bases and J dropped 2; count of bases not matched to a gene: 11. CDR3 length equals 17 residues. Germline loops: CDR1 MDHEN, CDR2 SYDVKM. CDR3: CASSPILDRGLNYGYTF. The CDR3 coding sequence is TGTGCCAGCAGTCCCATTCTAGACAGGGGGCTCAACTATGGCTACACCTTC.

The V gene is TRBV4-1, the J gene TRBJ1-4, with 8 positions matching TRBD1. The CDR3 sequence is 18 residues long. The V segment lost 1 base and the J segment 6 bases; nucleotides outside the gene matches: 13. The V gene's germline CDR1 is MGHRA and CDR2 YSYEKL. CDR3 amino acids: CASSQVVRGLVGDEKLFF. The CDR3 bases are TGCGCCAGCAGCCAAGTCGTCAGGGGGCTGGTGGGGGATGAAAAACTGTTTTTT.

This clone came up once. The chain recombines TRBV28 with TRBJ2-3; 10 nucleotides align to TRBD2. The germline V gene encodes CDR1 MDHEN and CDR2 SYDVKM. J lost 4 bases, V lost 4 bases, and 8 bases had no gene match. The CDR3 has 16 amino acids. CDR3 nucleotides: TGTGCCAGCAGTTCCTTAGCGGGAGGCTTCGCAGATACGCAGTATTTT. This gives the protein CASSSLAGGFADTQYF. Combining the CDR3 with reference TRBV28 and TRBJ2-3 gives the whole variable domain DVKVTQSSRYLVKRTGEKVFLECVQDMDHENMFWYRQDPGLGLRLIYFSYDVKMKEKGDIPEGYSVSREKKERFSLILESASTNQTSMYLCASSSLAGGFADTQYFGPGTRLTVL.

The genes are TRBV3-1 (or the pseudogene TRBV3-2) and TRBJ2-7; perhaps TRBD2 as D (5 bases). CDR3 length: 14 amino acids. Trimming pared 4 bases from V and 5 bases from J, leaving 15 bases between. Germline assignment: CDR1 LGHDT and CDR2 YNNKEL (reference sequence). CDR3 in DNA: TGTGCCAGCAGCCGAGGAACTAGAGGGCACGAGCAGTACTTC. It yields the protein CASSRGTRGHEQYF.

The gene calls are TRBV4-1 and TRBJ1-3; tentatively, D is TRBD1 (6 bases). Germline V CDR1 and CDR2: MGHRA, YSYEKL. V was shortened by 0 bases and J by 2 bases, with 11 bases between the two germline ends. This CDR3 spans 16 amino acids. The CDR3 DNA is TGCGCCAGCAGCCAAGATGAGAAGGGGGCTGGAAACACCATATATTTT. Protein sequence: CASSQDEKGAGNTIYF.